This TCR beta chain was captured in a study of neurological immune-mediated disorders. Time point defined: longitudinal time-point 2. The unsorted libraries originated from 2 million PBMCs that had been stored at -80 C. 5'RACE generated cDNA with 10-nucleotide random UMIs. TCRdb analysed the 5' RACE reads with MiXCR anew, one entry per CDR3 protein. This repertoire shows 80,000 to 100,000 distinct CDR3 sequences, approximately 6% found once; its top ten account for roughly 7.3%. General study results and limits: HTLV-1-associated myelopathy had the most TCR clonal expansion, and multiple sclerosis had the least, less than healthy controls. No CDR3 amino acid sequences were shared by expanded clones across subjects, suggesting private repertoires in all groups.

Trimming took 1 base from V and 12 from J, leaving 15 bases between them. CDR3 length equals 13 residues. In its sample, this clonotype was seen many times. What it binds is not known. The receptor was isolated from a woman aged 60-75 years with multiple sclerosis. V is TRBV12-3 or TRBV12-4 and J is TRBJ1-2; possibly TRBD1 for D (6 bases). Sequencing was done on a sample of PBMCs. The CDR3 is CASSLVPGHDNTF. CDR3 nucleotides: TGTGCCAGCAGTTTAGTACCGGGACACGACAACACCTTC.